One sample yielded the 10 T cell receptor beta chains listed below, sequenced in a study of post-analysis software for immune sequencing data. Libraries were made from TCR beta cDNA, and they carried unique molecular identifiers. TCRdb reanalysed the PCR reads using MiXCR and keeps one entry per CDR3 protein. The data show roughly 650,000 distinct CDR3 sequences, about 60% seen once. No antigen has been identified for these receptors. The study, taken as a whole, reports: Controls had lower frequencies than patients of four or five TRBV segments, which included TRBV5-6, TRBV5-1 and TRBV20-1.

The specimen was blood. Receptors originate from a girl aged 2 to 10 with multiple sclerosis.

The chain joins TRBV5-1 to TRBJ2-1; TRBD2 aligns across 10 bases. Germline lookup yields CDR1 SGHRS and CDR2 YFSETQ. The J segment lost 6 bases and the V segment lost 5 bases, leaving 8 bases of the junction unmatched. The CDR3 sequence is 15 residues long. This CDR3 reads CASSTLAGALNEQFF. CDR3 sequence (DNA): TGCGCCAGCAGTACCCTAGCGGGGGCCCTCAATGAGCAGTTCTTC.

There are a few counts of this clonotype. The chain couples TRBV12-3 or TRBV12-4 to TRBJ1-4; D is unresolved. CDR3 length: 19 amino acids. Trimming removed 3 bases at V and 0 bases at J, with 20 bases between. CDR3 loop: CASSLGFGKQITTNEKLFF. CDR3 in DNA: TGTGCCAGCAGTTTGGGATTCGGGAAACAGATTACAACTAATGAAAAACTGTTTTTT.

The chain combines TRBV5-1 with TRBJ2-3; weak D call: TRBD1 (5 bases). The CDR3 sequence is 13 residues long. Germline CDR1 reads SGHRS; CDR2 reads YFSETQ. V lost 3 bases and J lost 4, with 9 bases in between. CDR3 sequence (DNA): TGCGCCAGCAGCTCTCTGGGGCCAGATACGCAGTATTTT. Encoded protein: CASSSLGPDTQYF.

This clonotype was counted between two and nine times. The chain has TRBV6-2 or TRBV6-3 and TRBJ2-1; possibly TRBD1 for D (6 bases). Trimming left V 6 bases short and J 0 bases short, with 15 bases between. Germline V CDR1 and CDR2: MNHEY, SVGEGT. The CDR3 has 16 residues. CDR3 sequence: CASSHQTGSSYNEQFF. In DNA, the CDR3 is TGTGCCAGCAGCCATCAGACAGGTAGCTCCTACAATGAGCAGTTCTTC.

The V gene is TRBV6-5, the J gene TRBJ2-1; 8 bases fit TRBD2. The CDR3 has 15 amino acids. CDR1 and CDR2 from the germline V gene are MNHEY and SVGAGI. J gave up 10 bases and V 6 bases, and 14 bases lay outside the gene matches. In DNA, the CDR3 is TGTGCCAGCAGCCACGAACCGGGACTAGAGACAGAGCAGTTCTTC. It yields the protein CASSHEPGLETEQFF.

Worth noting for this clonotype: A read error is likely, as this CDR3 ends without the conserved phenylalanine or tryptophan. This chain connects TRBV27 to TRBJ2-1; D perhaps matches TRBD1 (5 bases). This CDR3 has 16 residues. V dropped 0 bases and J dropped 3 bases, with 12 bases sitting between them. Germline V gene sequence: CDR1 MNHEY, CDR2 SMNVEV (reference sequence). As DNA, the CDR3 is TGTGCCAGCAGTTTATCGAGCACAGGCCGCTACAATGAGCAGTTCTTA. This codes for CASSLSSTGRYNEQFL.

This clonotype showed up just once. J is TRBJ1-1 and V is TRBV29-1, with 9 bases aligning to TRBD1. The CDR3 sequence is 14 residues long. Germline CDR1 and CDR2: SQVTM and ANQGSEA. V shed 4 bases and J 1 base; nucleotides not matched to a gene: 4. The CDR3 here is CSVAIQGANTEAFF. CDR3 bases: TGCAGCGTTGCCATACAGGGGGCGAACACTGAAGCTTTCTTT.

A word on this clonotype: This may be a read error: a much more frequent sequence differs by one nucleotide. V and J are TRBV13 and TRBJ2-1; TRBD1 might be the D (5 bases). The germline V gene has CDR1 PRHDT and CDR2 FYEKMQ (reference sequence). V shed 8 bases and J shed 1 base, with 15 bases lying between them. CDR3 length: 15 amino acids. The CDR3 bases are TGTGCCAGCGGCTCGGACGACAGATCCTACAATGAGCAGTTCTTC. It translates to CASGSDDRSYNEQFF.

The chain joins TRBV7-2 to TRBJ2-5, with D hard to call. The ends were cut back, 6 bases at V and 2 bases at J, with 7 bases in the middle. The V gene's germline CDR1 is SGHTA and CDR2 FQGNSA. The CDR3 contains 12 residues. This chain's CDR3 is CASRRSQETQYF. Written as DNA, the CDR3 is TGTGCCAGCAGACGCTCACAAGAGACCCAGTACTTC.

The CDR3 coding sequence is TGTGCCATCCAGACTAGCGGGGCTCAGGATACGCAGTATTTT. It codes for CAIQTSGAQDTQYF. V usage is TRBV10-3 and J usage is TRBJ2-3, with 11 bases identical to TRBD2. The junction had 7 bases not matched to a gene; V was cut back by 8 bases and J by 6 bases. The length of the CDR3 is 14 residues. The germline CDR1 and CDR2 sequences are ENHRY and SYGVKD.